The 17 T cell receptor beta chains in this list originate from one sample, sequenced in a study of blood T cell repertoires in COVID-19. The method was immunoSEQ multiplex PCR; TCRdb's version includes in-frame clones alone and lacks a portion of them. The data hold 150,000 to 200,000 clones, with 79% observed a single time. The specimen sequenced was peripheral blood. These receptors were collected from a woman aged 55 to 70 with COVID-19, enrolled during active disease.

The sample holds one count of this clone. The chain carries TRBV5-1 and TRBJ2-7; perhaps TRBD1 as D (6 bases). The CDR3 length is 14 residues. The germline V and J ends were trimmed by 6 bases and 2 bases, with 15 bases remaining between them. CDR1 and CDR2 (germline): SGHRS, YFSETQ. CDR3 bases: TGCGCCAGCAAGAGTGGGGACAATACCTACGAGCAGTACTTC. This codes for CASKSGDNTYEQYF.

V is TRBV5-4 and J is TRBJ2-7; TRBD2 aligns across 7 bases. The CDR3 is 13 residues long. Trimming cost V 9 bases and J 5 bases; bases outside gene matches: 11. Per germline, CDR1 SGHNT and CDR2 YYREEE (reference sequence). CDR3 in amino acids: CATSVRGGDEQYF. CDR3 in DNA: TGTGCCACCTCGGTACGGGGAGGGGACGAGCAGTACTTC.

The count of this clone is one. Here the CDR3 DNA reads TGTGCCTGGACGCGGATCCTAGCGGGGTTCAATGAGCAGTTCTTC. Protein sequence: CAWTRILAGFNEQFF. The V and J genes are TRBV30 and TRBJ2-1; 9 bases are shared with TRBD2. V lost 4 bases and J lost 6; bases outside the gene matches: 10. The CDR3 length is 15 residues. The germline gives CDR1 GTSNPN, CDR2 SVGIG (reference sequence).

A few counts support this clone. The rearrangement uses TRBV30 and TRBJ2-1; TRBD1 is a possible D gene (6 bases). This CDR3 contains 14 residues. The germline gives CDR1 GTSNPN, CDR2 SVGIG (reference sequence). The V end was cut by 4 bases, the J end by 10 bases, with 20 bases between. The CDR3 loop is CAWKRGPNTGEQFF. In DNA, the CDR3 is TGTGCCTGGAAGAGGGGACCCAATACAGGGGAGCAGTTCTTC.

The V call is TRBV4-3, the J call TRBJ2-7, with D possibly being TRBD2 (5 bases). V dropped 0 bases and J dropped 7 bases, with 10 bases sitting between them. The CDR3 contains 13 residues. CDR1 LGHNA and CDR2 YSLEER come from the germline V gene. The CDR3 nucleotides are TGCGCCAGCAGCCAAGATCCCCAGCGGGAGCAGTACTTC. Its protein is CASSQDPQREQYF.

The chain is built from TRBV19 and TRBJ2-3; 13 bases agree with TRBD2. Per the germline V gene, CDR1 is LNHDA and CDR2 is SQIVND (reference sequence). J lost 4 bases, V lost 5 bases, and 12 bases had no gene match. The CDR3 is 18 residues long. The CDR3 sequence: CASSARLGLAGRADTQYF. CDR3 nucleotides: TGTGCCAGTAGTGCAAGACTGGGACTAGCGGGGAGGGCAGATACGCAGTATTTT.

This clone was observed once. The chain recombines TRBV5-4 with TRBJ2-7; 9 bases map to TRBD2. Germline V gives CDR1 SGHNT, CDR2 YYREEE (reference sequence). Trimming took 4 bases from V and 4 from J; bases not matched to a gene: 12. CDR3 length equals 16 residues. The CDR3 reads CASSPRGSGSQYEQYF. The CDR3 nucleotides read TGTGCCAGCAGCCCGAGGGGTAGCGGGAGTCAGTACGAGCAGTACTTC.

The gene calls are TRBV5-1 and TRBJ1-1, with D perhaps matching TRBD1 (5 bases). The V end was cut by 0 bases, the J end by 8 bases, with 11 bases between. CDR3 length equals 13 residues. Germline values: CDR1 SGHRS, CDR2 YFSETQ. The CDR3 sequence is CASSLATTAEAFF. The CDR3 DNA reads TGCGCCAGCAGCTTGGCTACGACAGCCGAAGCTTTCTTT.

The chain links TRBV7-3 to TRBJ2-2, with TRBD1 identical over 9 bases. The length of the CDR3 is 15 residues. The V gene's germline CDR1 is SGHTA and CDR2 FQGTGA. The trim removed 3 bases at V and 7 bases at J, leaving 6 bases unmatched. The chain's CDR3 is CASSFRQGGVGELFF. CDR3 coding DNA: TGTGCCAGCAGCTTCCGACAGGGGGGTGTCGGGGAGCTGTTTTTT.

CDR3 DNA sequence: TGTGCCAGCAGTTACGTCGCAGGTGGATATGGCTACACCTTC. Translating gives CASSYVAGGYGYTF. This sequence joins TRBV6-5 and TRBJ1-2; D is ambiguous. The ends were cut back, 2 bases at V and 5 bases at J, with 12 bases in the middle. From germline, CDR1 is MNHEY and CDR2 SVGAGI. The CDR3 consists of 14 residues.

This clone showed up just a few times. J is TRBJ1-4 and V is TRBV2, with TRBD1 identical over 10 bases. This CDR3 has 15 residues. V lost 6 bases and J lost 6; bases outside the gene matches: 7. Germline V lookup: CDR1 SNHLY, CDR2 FYNNEI. The CDR3 coding sequence is TGTGCCAGCAGGAAGGGGGACAGGGGTTATGAAAAACTGTTTTTT. Residues: CASRKGDRGYEKLFF.

This clone has just one count. The CDR3 spells CASSQSTGQGEETQYF. The CDR3 bases are TGTGCCAGCAGCCAATCAACGGGACAGGGTGAAGAGACCCAGTACTTC. The chain combines TRBV14 with TRBJ2-5, with 9 positions matching TRBD1. Trimming took 2 bases from V and 3 from J; bases not matched to a gene: 7. Germline loops: CDR1 SGHDN, CDR2 FVKESK. The CDR3 is made up of 16 amino acids.

The chain recombines TRBV30 with TRBJ1-2; D not resolved. The CDR3 is 13 amino acids. Germline V gene lookup returns CDR1 GTSNPN and CDR2 SVGIG (reference sequence). V was cut by 3 bases and J by 4 bases, with 12 bases left in between. The CDR3 here is CAWRRDRTYGYTF. The CDR3 bases are TGTGCCTGGAGGAGGGATCGTACCTATGGCTACACCTTC.

J is TRBJ2-3 and V is TRBV5-6; no clear D. The CDR3 has 15 residues. Germline values: CDR1 SGHDT, CDR2 YYEEEE. V was clipped by 0 bases and J by 1 base, with 9 bases between them. In nucleotides, the CDR3 is TGTGCCAGCAGCTTGGCCGGTCTACGCACAGATACGCAGTATTTT. Amino acid sequence: CASSLAGLRTDTQYF.

V usage is TRBV20-1 and J usage is TRBJ2-7; 10 bases map to TRBD2. Trimming cost V 3 bases and J 4 bases; bases outside gene matches: 9. This CDR3 is built from 15 residues. Germline V lookup: CDR1 DFQATT, CDR2 SNEGSKA (reference sequence). This CDR3 reads CSASRFPSGRYEQYF. The CDR3 nucleotides read TGCAGTGCTAGTAGGTTCCCTAGCGGGAGATACGAGCAGTACTTC.

The rearrangement links TRBV16 to TRBJ1-2; 10 bases align to TRBD1. V shed 4 bases, J shed 6 bases, and the junction held 2 bases outside the gene matches. Germline CDR1 is KGHSY and CDR2 is FQNENV. This CDR3 is 13 amino acids long. CDR3 DNA sequence: TGTGCCAGCAGCCTCGGACAGGGGGATGGCTACACCTTC. Its protein product is CASSLGQGDGYTF.

The sample holds many counts of this clone. For the CDR3, the DNA is TGTGCCACCAGCAGAGATCCTAGTGGCTACGGAGAGACCCAGTACTTC. Translation gives CATSRDPSGYGETQYF. The V call is TRBV15, the J call TRBJ2-5; no firm D call. The germline gives CDR1 LNHNV, CDR2 YYDKDF (reference sequence). Between the trimmed V and J ends, which lost 0 bases and 4 bases, there was a span of 15 bases. The CDR3 runs 16 residues.